The T cell receptor beta chain under discussion was sequenced for a study of cytomegalovirus exposure and HLA in healthy donors. This clone occurred a few times. Trimming shortened V by 2 bases and J by 0 bases, and 5 bases separated the two germline ends. The CDR3 loop spans 14 amino acids. Germline V lookup: CDR1 MNHNY, CDR2 SVGAGI (reference sequence). The PCR was carried out with 60 Vbeta primers and 13 Jbeta primers. Data came from immunoSEQ multiplex PCR; TCRdb stores just in-frame clones and leaves some out. The data hold about 140,000 clones, with 70% to 85% observed a single time. The chain employs TRBV6-6 and TRBJ2-1, with TRBD2 as a possible D gene (5 bases). The source material was PBMCs. This TCR derives from a woman between 50 and 59 years old in good health and CMV-seropositive. In nucleotides, the CDR3 is TGTGCCAGCAGTTACGAGGGCTCCTACAATGAGCAGTTCTTC. Protein: CASSYEGSYNEQFF.